This section outlines one TCR beta chain sequence together with its context. Its antigen is as yet unknown. Time point described: peripheral blood 6 weeks after treatment start. The data were taken from a study of PD-L1 blockade in urothelial cancer. Study-wide results and limits: Sub-median blood TCR clonality before treatment predicted longer survival.

V was shortened by 8 bases and J by 7 bases, with 15 bases between the two germline ends. The CDR3 is 13 residues long. Germline-derived CDR1 and CDR2 are SNHLY and FYNNEI. TCRdb's table, derived via immunoSEQ multiplex PCR, lists solely in-frame clones and lacks some. Of around 100,000 clones in the sample, less than 95% are singletons; the top ten hold 3.5% to 4.5%. The sample was PBMCs, taken around atezolizumab (anti-PD-L1) treatment. The source is a man aged 60-69 years with urothelial cancer. The chain is built from TRBV2 and TRBJ2-1; possibly TRBD2 for D (5 bases). CDR3 loop: CASQEGSTNEQFF. As DNA, the CDR3 is TGTGCCAGCCAAGAGGGCAGCACAAATGAGCAGTTCTTC.